This T cell receptor beta chain was observed in a study of blood T cell repertoires in COVID-19. The CDR3 has 15 residues. V lost 7 bases and J lost 2, with 18 bases in between. Germline V lookup: CDR1 SGHTA, CDR2 FQGNSA. The protocol was immunoSEQ multiplex PCR, while the TCRdb copy is restricted to in-frame clones and leaves out a portion. In the table there are about 360,000 clones, 70% to 90% of which are singletons. V usage is TRBV7-2 and J usage is TRBJ2-7, with D perhaps TRBD1 (6 bases). This clonotype was obtained from a woman aged 60 to 75 with COVID-19, enrolled during active disease. Material for sequencing was peripheral blood. DNA of the CDR3: TGTGCCAGCACCCTGACGGCATCAGGGGCCTACGAGCAGTACTTC. Encoded protein: CASTLTASGAYEQYF.